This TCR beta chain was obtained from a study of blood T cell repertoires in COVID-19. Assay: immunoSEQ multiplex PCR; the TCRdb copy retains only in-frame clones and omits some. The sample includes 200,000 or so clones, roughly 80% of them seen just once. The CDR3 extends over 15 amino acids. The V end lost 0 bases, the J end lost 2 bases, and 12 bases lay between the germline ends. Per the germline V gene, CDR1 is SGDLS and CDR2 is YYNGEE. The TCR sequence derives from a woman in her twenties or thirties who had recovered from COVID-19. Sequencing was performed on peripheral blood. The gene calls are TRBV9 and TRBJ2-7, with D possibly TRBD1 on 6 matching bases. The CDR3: CASSVGPGATYEQYF. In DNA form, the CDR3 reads TGTGCCAGCAGCGTAGGCCCAGGGGCAACCTACGAGCAGTACTTC.